These T cell receptor beta chains were read from a single sample in a study of blood T cell repertoires in COVID-19. Assay used: immunoSEQ multiplex PCR; TCRdb lists only in-frame clones, some missing. Of about 120,000 clones in the sample, roughly 80% were seen once. Material for sequencing was peripheral blood. These TCRs come from a human donor in a cohort sampled during active COVID-19. The conserved cysteine and the conserved F or W are not part of the CDR3 here. Fields, in order: clone size, V gene, D gene, CDR3 protein. The D gene is left open where the match is weak. Only some rows state a clone size, as once, few, many or a class for expanded clones.

- TRBV19 - ASSIEVTNEKLF
few TRBV10-3 TRBD1 AISARGTGVYEQY
- TRBV5-1 TRBD1 ASSPGQGAHGYT
- TRBV4-2 - ASSQDVRVYNSPLH
- TRBV6-5 - ASGPGNYEQY
- TRBV28 TRBD1 ASSSSGTGIKNEQF
- TRBV2 - ASQRGRVLNEKLF
- TRBV5-1 TRBD2 ASSPMGGGPDNEQF
- TRBV5-1 TRBD2 ASSLRTSGGADNEQF
few TRBV10-3 - ATGDTGNTEAF
- TRBV7-2 TRBD2 ATSRASGNQETQY
once TRBV28 TRBD1 ASVRQGRRDTQY
- TRBV19 TRBD1 ASGTAGANVLT
- TRBV28 - ASSFGGLSYEQY
- TRBV5-1 TRBD1 ASSLAWTGGDGYT
- TRBV5-6 - ASSLGGRAYGYT
- TRBV4-3 TRBD2 ASSPLAGGPPETQY
medium-sized TRBV7-9 TRBD2 ASSPQGGRGLYEQY
- TRBV7-2 - ASSPLQSTDTQY
- TRBV12-5 - ASGSPPPRLQETQY
- TRBV19 - ASTPRAGDRETQY
- TRBV6-6 TRBD1 ASSRGPDRGGQPQH
- TRBV21-1 - ASTLNWRGGQPQH
- TRBV6-6 TRBD1 ASSQTGVTEAF
- TRBV7-9 TRBD1 ASSLEDRIRAGTDTQY
- TRBV28 TRBD1 ASSSILTGGTEAF
- TRBV2 TRBD1 ASGRDRGTNSPLH
- TRBV27 TRBD1 ASSRAGTGKKQY
- TRBV11-2 TRBD1 ASSSDRMETQY
- TRBV3-1/TRBV3-2 TRBD2 ASNPLAGRAGSSPWETQY
- TRBV4-3 TRBD2 ASSQAVFQRGADGELF
- TRBV6-5 TRBD1 ASSTGVFSPLH
- TRBV28 TRBD1 ASRPNQDRGFAGELF
- TRBV18 TRBD1 ASSPDRDSAEAF
- TRBV20-1 TRBD2 SASSSGDNEQF
once TRBV6-6 TRBD2 ASSLQTSGFRGANVLT
- TRBV19 - ASSIGGLSSGNTIY
- TRBV4-3 TRBD1 ASSQARQGRYGYT
- TRBV19 - ASSSDSLNTEAF
few TRBV5-1 TRBD1 ASSLGQGRYNEQF
- TRBV30 TRBD2 AWSVLAGINEQF
- TRBV21-1 - ASREGPGTGLPYGYT